A single sample is the source of the 17 T cell receptor beta chains below, sequenced in a study of blood T cell repertoires in COVID-19. Assay used: immunoSEQ multiplex PCR; TCRdb lists only in-frame clones, some missing. The sample lists under 250,000 clones, 75% to 85% occurring once. The sequenced sample consisted of PBMCs or T cells enriched from blood (not recorded which). These receptors all come from a woman aged 45-59 years with acute COVID-19.

The chain recombines TRBV21-1 with TRBJ1-2; TRBD1 reflects the table's D call only, with no check against the DNA. TRBV21-1 is described as a pseudogene. The CDR3 sequence is 13 residues long. CDR3 in amino acids: CASRLRVPLRYTF. For the CDR3, the DNA is TGTGCCAGCCGCCTCAGGGTACCCCTTCGCTACACCTTC.

The CDR3 sequence is CASSQLLSLNYGYTF. The CDR3 DNA reads TGTGCCAGCTCCCAGTTGCTTTCCCTTAACTATGGCTACACCTTC. The chain joins TRBV7-9 to TRBJ1-2; D gene ambiguous. Trimming shortened V by 8 bases and J by 1 base, and 17 bases separated the two germline ends. CDR3 length: 15 residues. Germline V gene data show CDR1 as SEHNR and CDR2 as FQNEAQ (reference sequence).

DNA for the CDR3: TGTGCCAGCAGCTATGACAGTCACACTGAAGCTTTCTTT. Its protein is CASSYDSHTEAFF. V gene TRBV5-4 combines with J gene TRBJ1-1, with a weak D call TRBD1 (5 bases). Trimming shortened V by 3 bases and J by 3 bases, and 9 bases separated the two germline ends. CDR3 length equals 13 residues. Germline V gives CDR1 SGHNT, CDR2 YYREEE (reference sequence).

The chain carries TRBV4-1 and TRBJ1-4, with 11 bases lining up with TRBD1. Germline-derived CDR1 and CDR2 are MGHRA and YSYEKL. This CDR3 has 14 residues. With 6 bases clipped from V and 5 bases from J, the junction kept 2 bases outside the gene matches. The DNA of the CDR3 is TGCGCCAGCAGGGGGACAGGGGGAAATGAAAAACTGTTTTTT. Protein: CASRGTGGNEKLFF.

This clone was observed once. V usage is TRBV7-9 and J usage is TRBJ1-6; D gene ambiguous. The CDR3 sequence is 12 residues long. In germline, CDR1 is SEHNR, CDR2 FQNEAQ (reference sequence). Deletions cut 1 base from V and 10 bases from J, with 5 bases between. DNA for the CDR3: TGTGCCAGCAGCTTAGGGGAGTCACCCCTCCACTTT. Translated, it gives CASSLGESPLHF.

The chain uses TRBV14 and TRBJ1-1; the D gene is possibly TRBD1 (6 bases). The CDR3 has 14 residues. The germline gives CDR1 SGHDN, CDR2 FVKESK. V dropped 0 bases and J dropped 5 bases, with 10 bases sitting between them. In nucleotides, the CDR3 is TGTGCCAGCAGCCAAGAGGGGGCACAAACTGAAGCTTTCTTT. It codes for CASSQEGAQTEAFF.

The rearrangement uses TRBV7-9 and TRBJ2-2; weak D call: TRBD2 (6 bases). This CDR3 spans 15 amino acids. Germline-derived CDR1 and CDR2 are SEHNR and FQNEAQ (reference sequence). V dropped 1 base and J dropped 7 bases, with 13 bases sitting between them. The CDR3 nucleotides read TGTGCCAGCAGCTTAGGCGGGGTCGTTGGCGGGGAGCTGTTTTTT. Translating it yields CASSLGGVVGGELFF. The complete variable domain, with remaining parts taken from reference TRBV7-9 and TRBJ2-2, reads DTGVSQNPRHKITKRGQNVTFRCDPISEHNRLYWYRQTLGQGPEFLTYFQNEAQLEKSRLLSDRFSAERPKGSFSTLEIQRTEQGDSAMYLCASSLGGVVGGELFFGEGSRLTVL.

J is TRBJ1-2 and V is TRBV2; D call uncertain. Trimming shortened V by 11 bases and J by 2 bases, and 12 bases separated the two germline ends. This CDR3 is built from 12 residues. Germline CDR1 SNHLY, CDR2 FYNNEI. CDR3 residues: CAQHDTNYGYTF. The CDR3 DNA sequence: TGTGCCCAGCACGACACCAACTATGGCTACACCTTC.

The chain recombines TRBV7-2 with TRBJ2-1; no clear D. Germline lookup yields CDR1 SGHTA and CDR2 FQGNSA. V lost 5 bases and J 9 bases, leaving 8 bases between the germline ends. The CDR3 runs 11 residues. CDR3 in DNA: TGTGCCAGCAGCAGAGGTGGTGAGCAGTTCTTC. Protein sequence: CASSRGGEQFF.

This sequence joins TRBV30 and TRBJ1-2, with TRBD1 matching over 10 bases. Germline-derived CDR1 and CDR2 are GTSNPN and SVGIG (reference sequence). The CDR3 is made up of 14 amino acids. V was pared by 0 bases and J by 8 bases, with 6 bases of the junction left unmatched. The CDR3 sequence is CAWSVTGGLGGYTF. DNA of the CDR3: TGTGCCTGGAGTGTGACAGGGGGCTTAGGGGGCTACACCTTC.

Of note for this clone: The same CDR3 can be traced to other DNA sequences in this sample. The CDR3 nucleotides are TGTGCCATCAGAGCCCCCGGGGGGCACGAGCAGTACTTC. Translated, it gives CAIRAPGGHEQYF. The V gene is TRBV10-3, the J gene TRBJ2-7; perhaps TRBD2 as D (7 bases). The CDR3 has 13 residues. CDR1 and CDR2 (germline): ENHRY, SYGVKD. V dropped 6 bases and J dropped 5 bases, with 14 bases sitting between them.

CDR3 DNA sequence: TGTGCCAGCAGCCCCGGACTAGCCCAAGAGACCCAGTACTTC. Its translation: CASSPGLAQETQYF. The chain has TRBV7-9 and TRBJ2-5, with 8 bases that match TRBD2. V shed 5 bases and J 1 base; nucleotides not matched to a gene: 3. CDR1 SEHNR and CDR2 FQNEAQ come from the germline V gene (reference sequence). This CDR3 contains 14 residues.

The chain combines TRBV19 with TRBJ2-1; D is undetermined. The CDR3 is 15 amino acids. From germline, CDR1 is LNHDA and CDR2 SQIVND (reference sequence). V was trimmed by 1 base and J by 0 bases, leaving 7 bases between them. For the CDR3, the DNA is TGTGCCAGTAGTATAGGGGCGAGCTCCTACAATGAGCAGTTCTTC. It translates to CASSIGASSYNEQFF.

The V call is TRBV14, the J call TRBJ1-2; D not certain. The CDR3 spans 15 residues. Trimming removed 0 bases from V and 6 bases from J, with 14 bases in between. Germline V gene sequence: CDR1 SGHDN, CDR2 FVKESK. CDR3 nucleotides: TGTGCCAGCAGCCAAGACCCGAGGCCATCAGATGGCTACACCTTC. This sequence encodes CASSQDPRPSDGYTF.

The chain joins TRBV6-5 to TRBJ1-1, with 7 bases identical to TRBD1. CDR3 length: 14 amino acids. After removal of 5 bases from V and 8 bases from J, the junction contained 11 bases not matched to a gene. In germline, CDR1 is MNHEY, CDR2 SVGAGI. The CDR3 nucleotides read TGTGCCAGCAGTCCGACAGGGACCTGGTCCGAAGCTTTCTTT. This gives the protein CASSPTGTWSEAFF.

The rearrangement links TRBV9 to TRBJ2-2, with D perhaps matching TRBD2 (6 bases). Per the germline V gene, CDR1 is SGDLS and CDR2 is YYNGEE. V was clipped by 0 bases and J by 7 bases, with 13 bases between them. The CDR3 length is 15 residues. CDR3 sequence: CASSVGLGADGELFF. CDR3 in DNA: TGTGCCAGCAGCGTAGGACTAGGGGCCGACGGGGAGCTGTTTTTT.

This chain connects TRBV3-1 (or the pseudogene TRBV3-2) to TRBJ2-3, with D perhaps TRBD1 (5 bases). This CDR3 region has 15 residues. Germline loops: CDR1 LGHDT, CDR2 YNNKEL (reference sequence). V lost 5 bases to trimming and J lost 4 bases, with 16 bases between them. This chain's CDR3 is CASSTRAGKSDTQYF. The DNA of the CDR3 is TGTGCCAGCAGCACAAGGGCAGGGAAGTCAGATACGCAGTATTTT.